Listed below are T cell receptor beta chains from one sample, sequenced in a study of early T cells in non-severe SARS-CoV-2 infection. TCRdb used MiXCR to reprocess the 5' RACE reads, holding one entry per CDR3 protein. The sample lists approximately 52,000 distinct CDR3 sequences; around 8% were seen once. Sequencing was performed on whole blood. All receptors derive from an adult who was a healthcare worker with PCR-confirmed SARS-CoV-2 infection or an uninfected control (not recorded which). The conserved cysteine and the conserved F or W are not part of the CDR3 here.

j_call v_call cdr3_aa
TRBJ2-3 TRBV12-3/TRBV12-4 ASSQVGQGHTQY
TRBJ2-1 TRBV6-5 ASSYQSASTIYEQF
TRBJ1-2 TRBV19 ASSIDKGDRGQGYT
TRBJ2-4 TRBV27 ASSLGYGNIQY
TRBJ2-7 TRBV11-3 ASSLPLTGARPEQY
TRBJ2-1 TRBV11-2 ASSSSGRDYNEQF
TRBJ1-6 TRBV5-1 ASSLVAGDSPLH
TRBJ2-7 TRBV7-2 ASSLAPDRTYEQY
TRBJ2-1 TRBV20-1 SARREDLYNEQF
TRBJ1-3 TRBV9 ASSASFSGNTIY
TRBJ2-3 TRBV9 ASSVVGQGSTDTQY
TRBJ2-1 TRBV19 ASSSLPPGIRADEQF
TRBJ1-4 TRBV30 AGGTGTTEKLF
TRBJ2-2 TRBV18 ASSPSLTNTGELF
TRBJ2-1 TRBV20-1 SARERTGPYNEQF
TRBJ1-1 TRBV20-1 SAHLGLRWELNTEAF
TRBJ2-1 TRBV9 ASSPGTGSNEQF
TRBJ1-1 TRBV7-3 ASSPTGVGTEAF
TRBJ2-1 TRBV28 ASQLGYGEQF
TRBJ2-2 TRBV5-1 ASSLAVGSGELF
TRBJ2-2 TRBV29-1 SVDDRGQQNTGELF
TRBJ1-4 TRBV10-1 ASQGWVKEKLF
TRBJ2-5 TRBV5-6 ASSLSQPETQY
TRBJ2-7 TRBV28 ASRSPYEQY
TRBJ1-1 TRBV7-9 ASRMDRMNTEAF
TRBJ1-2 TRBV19 ASSSLQGVYGYT
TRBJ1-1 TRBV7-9 AAGTGLNTEAF
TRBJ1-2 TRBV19 ASRMGGQGRGYT
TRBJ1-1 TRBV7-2 ASSLAIEGEAF
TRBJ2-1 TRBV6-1 ASSERGWDNEQF
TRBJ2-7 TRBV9 ASSVAPSPTEQY
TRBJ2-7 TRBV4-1 ASSLPGLTYEQY
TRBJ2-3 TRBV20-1 SARPTSGGRNTQY
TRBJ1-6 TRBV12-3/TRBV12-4 ASSAKSPLH
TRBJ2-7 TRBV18 ASSPLLERGEQY
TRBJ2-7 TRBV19 ASSMGTGAAYEQY
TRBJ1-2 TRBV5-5 ASSLSGGYT
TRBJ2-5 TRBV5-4 ASSLGLADGTQY
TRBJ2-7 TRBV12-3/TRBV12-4 ASSLQGAVEQY
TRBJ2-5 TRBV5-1 ASSTPMETQY
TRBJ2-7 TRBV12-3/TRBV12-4 ASSQRYANPEQY
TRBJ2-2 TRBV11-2 ASSFRAGAGELF
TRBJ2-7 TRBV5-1 ASSSGQGARHEQY
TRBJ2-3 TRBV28 ASRPASGGLSTDTQY
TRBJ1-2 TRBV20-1 SARTRDDYGYT
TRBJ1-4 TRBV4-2 ASSQDRVAITNEKLF
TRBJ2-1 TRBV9 ASSVGPAGGYNEQF
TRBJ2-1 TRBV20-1 SASKRDGTEQF